This T cell receptor beta chain was obtained from a study of chemoradiotherapy in HPV16-positive cancers (dated by TCRdb to about 2022). With regard to the full study: Candidate HPV-specific T-cell clones and common TCR motifs were defined by functional T-cell assays performed on cells from two HPV16-positive patients. The study asked whether T-cell immunity to the HPV oncoproteins E6 and E7 changes during chemoradiotherapy and whether this immunity affects survival. The candidate HPV-specific TCRs and motifs were then tracked in TCR repertoires from around 93 patients with HPV-related cancers. On the study overall, not on this receptor specifically: Improved recurrence-free survival in HPV16-positive patients was associated with expansion of HPV-responsive T cells during chemoradiotherapy. Only two HPV16-positive patients were used to derive the functional definition of HPV-specific T cells, and the survival association was reported for HPV16-positive patients. Expansion of candidate HPV-specific clones and E7-related TCR motifs was observed in the tumor microenvironment during treatment, whereas no such expansion was observed for non-HPV-specific T cells.

With respect to this clone: Its binding antigen is unknown. No base-level quality is on record; no much larger clone is a single base apart.

The CDR3 has 14 amino acids, counting the end cysteine and phenylalanine. Solely the CDR3 DNA is kept, with 42 bases framed from the first base. V is pruned by 3 bases and J by 5 bases, leaving 7 bases of the junction without a gene match. CDR1 and CDR2 were assigned from the germline V gene as SQVTM and ANQGSEA. Repertoires were sampled repeatedly over the course of chemoradiotherapy, so clonal expansion could be followed in the tumor microenvironment. The method was the immunoSEQ multiplex PCR assay. TCRdb took this table from immuneACCESS and kept in-frame rearrangements with V and J called. Such tables lack part of the clones; where checked against another copy, unresolved V genes explain under half of the gap, and the rest is unexplained. The sample profile shows about 3,500 clones; more than 75% of them were found once. The ten biggest clones cover approximately 9.8% of the sample.

Here the sequenced sample was tumor tissue, taken from a patient who underwent chemoradiotherapy. This clonotype was obtained from a human donor with HPV-associated anogenital cancer. This receptor chain uses TRBV29-1 and TRBJ2-7; 10 central bases correspond to TRBD2. The DNA reads as follows: TGCAGCGTTGATTCTAGCGGGGGCCGGGACGAGCAGTACTTC. The translation is CSVDSSGGRDEQYF.